The 31 T cell receptor beta chains in this list originate from one sample, sequenced in a study of cytomegalovirus exposure and HLA in healthy donors. The PCR made use of 60 Vbeta and 13 Jbeta primers. Sequenced by immunoSEQ multiplex PCR; TCRdb stores in-frame clones only, minus some. Of about 260,000 clones in the sample, roughly four fifths were seen once. The sequencing sample was made of PBMCs. These receptors came from a middle-aged woman in good health and CMV-seropositive.

The chain uses TRBV2 and TRBJ1-1, with D maybe TRBD1 (5 bases). This CDR3 is built from 13 residues. Germline-derived CDR1 and CDR2 are SNHLY and FYNNEI. Trimming removed 6 bases from V and 11 bases from J, with 19 bases in between. CDR3 amino acids: CASRRGWEAEAFF. The CDR3 DNA is TGTGCCAGCAGAAGGGGCTGGGAGGCCGAGGCTTTCTTT.

This clone was seen once. V is TRBV7-3 and J is TRBJ2-3; 7 bases are shared with TRBD1. The CDR3 consists of 16 residues. Germline CDR1 is SGHTA and CDR2 is FQGTGA. V gave up 5 bases and J gave up 6 bases; unmatched junction bases: 14. CDR3 DNA: TGTGCCAGCAGCCCCCCAGGGGGTTACAAAACGGATACGCAGTATTTT. As protein: CASSPPGGYKTDTQYF.

The chain links TRBV30 to TRBJ2-1, with 9 bases fitting TRBD1. The CDR3 has 14 residues. The V segment lost 2 bases and the J segment 8 bases; nucleotides outside the gene matches: 7. Germline CDR1 reads GTSNPN; CDR2 reads SVGIG (reference sequence). The CDR3 DNA sequence: TGTGCCTGGAGTCCCGGGACAGGGTCCCATGAGCAGTTCTTC. Amino acid sequence: CAWSPGTGSHEQFF. The variable domain in full, completed from reference TRBV30 and TRBJ2-1, reads SQTIHQWPATLVQPVGSPLSLECTVEGTSNPNLYWYRQAAGRGLQLLFYSVGIGQISSEVPQNLSASRPQDRQFILSSKKLLLSDSGFYLCAWSPGTGSHEQFFGPGTRLTVL.

The V and J genes are TRBV19 and TRBJ2-1, with D possibly TRBD2 on 6 matching bases. CDR3 length: 13 residues. CDR1 and CDR2 from the germline V gene are LNHDA and SQIVND (reference sequence). V was trimmed by 5 bases and J by 9 bases, leaving 14 bases between them. CDR3 region: CASSSTRLGEQFF. The DNA for the CDR3 is TGTGCCAGTAGTTCGACTAGATTGGGTGAGCAGTTCTTC.

The chain uses TRBV27 and TRBJ2-1; D gene uncertain. This CDR3 comprises 16 residues. With 4 bases removed from V and 2 bases from J, the gap between germline ends came to 15 bases. CDR1 and CDR2 (germline): MNHEY, SMNVEV (reference sequence). This CDR3 reads CASSSYNGATYNEQFF. CDR3 in DNA: TGTGCCAGCAGTTCCTACAACGGAGCTACCTACAATGAGCAGTTCTTC.

The rearrangement uses TRBV28 and TRBJ2-5; D ambiguous. Matching the DNA end better, TRBJ2-7 makes the J call doubtful. This CDR3 has 12 residues. Per germline, CDR1 MDHEN and CDR2 SYDVKM. CDR3 sequence (DNA): TGTGCCAGCAGTTCGCCCCCTTACGAGCAGTACTTC. As protein: CASSSPPYEQYF.

The CDR3 coding sequence is TGTGCCAGCAGTTTGGGGACAGGGACCACTGAAGCTTTCTTT. The encoded protein is CASSLGTGTTEAFF. The J gene is TRBJ1-1, the V gene TRBV27, with 9 bases that match TRBD1. The CDR3 extends over 14 amino acids. Germline CDR1 is MNHEY and CDR2 is SMNVEV (reference sequence). The V gene end was trimmed by 3 bases and the J gene end by 4 bases; junction bases not matched to a gene: 3.

The chain uses TRBV5-1 and TRBJ2-5; D unresolved. The CDR3 totals 16 residues. V shed 0 bases and J shed 2 bases, with 14 bases lying between them. Germline V gene data show CDR1 as SGHRS and CDR2 as YFSETQ. The CDR3: CASSLGGGTLQETQYF. The CDR3, as DNA: TGCGCCAGCAGCTTGGGAGGCGGAACCTTGCAAGAGACCCAGTACTTC.

J is TRBJ2-1 and V is TRBV2, with 12 positions matching TRBD2. The J segment lost 10 bases and the V segment lost 3 bases, leaving 7 bases of the junction unmatched. Per the germline V gene, CDR1 is SNHLY and CDR2 is FYNNEI. The CDR3 runs 15 residues. The CDR3 sequence is CASSDFTSGRNEQFF. In nucleotides, the CDR3 is TGTGCCAGCAGTGATTTTACTAGCGGGAGGAACGAGCAGTTCTTC. Filled out from reference TRBV2 and TRBJ2-1, the complete variable domain reads EPEVTQTPSHQVTQMGQEVILRCVPISNHLYFYWYRQILGQKVEFLVSFYNNEISEKSEIFDDQFSVERPDGSNFTLKIRSTKLEDSAMYFCASSDFTSGRNEQFFGPGTRLTVL.

The chain is built from TRBV4-2 and TRBJ2-7; 14 bases are shared with TRBD2. This CDR3 has 20 amino acids. V shed 0 bases and J 3 bases; nucleotides not matched to a gene: 13. The germline V gene encodes CDR1 LGHNA and CDR2 YNFKEQ. The CDR3 spells CASSQEMTSGRARGYYEQYF. CDR3 DNA: TGTGCCAGCAGCCAAGAAATGACTAGCGGGAGGGCCAGGGGCTACTACGAGCAGTACTTC.

This clone has just one count. This chain links TRBV10-1 with TRBJ2-1, with 11 positions matching TRBD2. CDR3 length: 16 residues. The germline V gene encodes CDR1 WNHNN and CDR2 SYGVQD (reference sequence). The trim removed 2 bases at V and 5 bases at J, leaving 5 bases unmatched. CDR3 nucleotide sequence: TGCGCCAGCAGTGAGCCCACTAGCGGGGGCAACAATGAGCAGTTCTTC. It specifies CASSEPTSGGNNEQFF.

This clone was counted once. The genes are TRBV5-1 and TRBJ1-2; 9 bases are a match to TRBD1. This CDR3 has 13 amino acids. V was clipped by 3 bases and J by 8 bases; unmatched bases: 5. Germline CDR1 reads SGHRS; CDR2 reads YFSETQ. The CDR3 spells CASSWTGEEGYTF. DNA of the CDR3: TGCGCCAGCAGCTGGACAGGGGAGGAGGGCTACACCTTC. The full variable domain, rest sourced from reference TRBV5-1 and TRBJ1-2, is KAGVTQTPRYLIKTRGQQVTLSCSPISGHRSVSWYQQTPGQGLQFLFEYFSETQRNKGNFPGRFSGRQFSNSRSEMNVSTLELGDSALYLCASSWTGEEGYTFGSGTRLTVV.

The rearrangement joins TRBV4-2 to TRBJ2-4; maybe TRBD1 (6 bases). Trimming stripped 8 bases from V and 7 bases from J, with 15 bases between. Per germline, CDR1 LGHNA and CDR2 YNFKEQ. The CDR3 spans 13 residues. This CDR3 is CASGQSLENIQYF. The CDR3 coding sequence is TGTGCCAGCGGACAGAGTCTGGAGAACATTCAGTACTTC.

The table lists this clone with a few counts. This rearrangement joins TRBV19 to TRBJ1-2; 7 nucleotides line up with TRBD1. The ends lost 6 bases at V and 4 bases at J; junction bases unmatched: 8. Germline CDR1 and CDR2: LNHDA and SQIVND (reference sequence). CDR3 length equals 14 residues. The CDR3 loop reads CASRFVGQAYGYTF. DNA for the CDR3: TGTGCCAGTAGGTTCGTAGGACAGGCCTATGGCTACACCTTC.

V usage is TRBV18 and J usage is TRBJ2-1, with 11 bases fitting TRBD2. The V gene's germline CDR1 is KGHSH and CDR2 LQKENI. The CDR3 has 14 residues. V was clipped by 3 bases and J by 7 bases; unmatched bases: 2. For the CDR3, the DNA is TGTGCCAGCTCACCGGGACTAGCGGTGAATGAGCAGTTCTTC. This sequence encodes CASSPGLAVNEQFF.

This chain joins TRBV7-9 and TRBJ2-6; D gene unclear. Germline values: CDR1 SEHNR, CDR2 FQNEAQ (reference sequence). V dropped 2 bases and J dropped 2 bases, with 19 bases sitting between them. The CDR3 length is 19 residues. The CDR3 nucleotides read TGTGCCAGCAGCTTATCAGGTCTATTGGTCGTTCCTGGGGCCAACGTCCTGACTTTC. It translates to CASSLSGLLVVPGANVLTF. Full variable domain (missing parts from reference TRBV7-9 and TRBJ2-6): DTGVSQNPRHKITKRGQNVTFRCDPISEHNRLYWYRQTLGQGPEFLTYFQNEAQLEKSRLLSDRFSAERPKGSFSTLEIQRTEQGDSAMYLCASSLSGLLVVPGANVLTFGAGSRLTVL.

The chain employs TRBV27 and TRBJ2-1; TRBD1 aligns across 7 bases. CDR1 is MNHEY, CDR2 SMNVEV, per germline (reference sequence). This CDR3 comprises 14 residues. V trimming: 5 bases; J trimming: 6 bases; junction bases outside the gene matches: 7. The CDR3 DNA reads TGTGCCAGCAGTCATGGACAGGTCGTCAATGAGCAGTTCTTC. Its protein product is CASSHGQVVNEQFF.

The CDR3 DNA sequence: TGCAGCGTTCTGGACGGGAATAATGAAAAACTGTTTTTT. Translating gives CSVLDGNNEKLFF. This chain joins TRBV29-1 and TRBJ1-4; D ambiguous. The CDR3 is 13 residues long. From germline, CDR1 is SQVTM and CDR2 ANQGSEA. The V end lost 5 bases, the J end lost 4 bases, and 11 bases lay between the germline ends.

This chain links TRBV6-1 with TRBJ2-4; TRBD1 aligns across 8 bases. V trimming: 4 bases; J trimming: 6 bases; junction bases outside the gene matches: 2. In germline, CDR1 is MNHNS, CDR2 SASEGT. The CDR3 totals 13 residues. CDR3 DNA sequence: TGTGCCAGCAGTGGGACAGGGTTAAACATTCAGTACTTC. Translation gives CASSGTGLNIQYF.

This chain joins TRBV28 and TRBJ2-7, with 8 bases lining up with TRBD2. Per the germline V gene, CDR1 is MDHEN and CDR2 is SYDVKM. The CDR3 sequence is 14 residues long. After removal of 6 bases from V and 9 bases from J, the junction contained 13 bases not matched to a gene. The CDR3 protein is CASRLGTRVGRQYF. Written as DNA, the CDR3 is TGTGCCAGCAGACTCGGGACTAGAGTCGGACGGCAGTACTTC. Looking up the rest from reference TRBV28 and TRBJ2-7 gives the full variable domain: DVKVTQSSRYLVKRTGEKVFLECVQDMDHENMFWYRQDPGLGLRLIYFSYDVKMKEKGDIPEGYSVSREKKERFSLILESASTNQTSMYLCASRLGTRVGRQYFGPGTRLTVT.

V and J are TRBV7-9 and TRBJ2-5; 9 nucleotides align to TRBD2. Germline CDR1 and CDR2: SEHNR and FQNEAQ (reference sequence). The CDR3 is 14 residues long. V shed 5 bases and J 5 bases; nucleotides not matched to a gene: 6. CDR3: CASSPSGARETQYF. CDR3 bases: TGTGCCAGCAGCCCTAGCGGGGCACGGGAGACCCAGTACTTC.

The CDR3 spells CASSLTTGGRTDTQYF. The CDR3, as DNA: TGTGCCAGCAGCTTAACGACGGGAGGGCGGACAGATACGCAGTATTTT. The chain combines TRBV11-1 with TRBJ2-3, with 8 bases matching TRBD2. Germline lookup yields CDR1 SGHAT and CDR2 FQDESV (reference sequence). The CDR3 runs 16 residues. V was pared by 2 bases and J by 3 bases, with 7 bases of the junction left unmatched.

The chain carries TRBV30 and TRBJ2-3, with 8 bases aligning to TRBD2. CDR1 and CDR2 from the germline V gene are GTSNPN and SVGIG (reference sequence). The V gene end was trimmed by 2 bases and the J gene end by 8 bases; junction bases not matched to a gene: 15. The CDR3 loop spans 16 amino acids. As DNA, the CDR3 is TGTGCCTGGAGTTTCCCCGGGACTAGAGCGCACGGTACGCAGTATTTT. It codes for CAWSFPGTRAHGTQYF.

The V call is TRBV20-1, the J call TRBJ2-3; no firm D call. The CDR3 is made up of 11 amino acids. V was trimmed by 3 bases and J by 4 bases, leaving 5 bases between them. The V gene's germline CDR1 is DFQATT and CDR2 SNEGSKA (reference sequence). CDR3: CSASISDTQYF. In DNA form, the CDR3 reads TGCAGTGCTAGTATTTCAGATACGCAGTATTTT.

The count of this clone is one. The genes are TRBV10-2 and TRBJ1-2; no reliable D call. V was shortened by 3 bases and J by 4 bases, with 12 bases between the two germline ends. Germline V gives CDR1 WSHSY, CDR2 SAAADI. This CDR3 is 14 amino acids long. The CDR3 sequence is CASSETSSSYGYTF. DNA for the CDR3: TGCGCCAGCAGTGAAACCTCTTCTAGCTATGGCTACACCTTC.

The rearrangement joins TRBV13 to TRBJ2-7; 11 bases match TRBD2. The germline gives CDR1 PRHDT, CDR2 FYEKMQ (reference sequence). The ends lost 1 base at V and 3 bases at J; junction bases unmatched: 8. This CDR3 spans 17 amino acids. The CDR3 reads CASSLEFGTSGNYEQYF. The CDR3 nucleotides are TGTGCCAGCAGCTTAGAGTTCGGGACTAGCGGTAACTACGAGCAGTACTTC.

V gene TRBV7-9 combines with J gene TRBJ2-3; 8 bases line up with TRBD2. J lost 2 bases, V lost 5 bases, and 9 bases had no gene match. Germline CDR1 and CDR2: SEHNR and FQNEAQ (reference sequence). The length of the CDR3 is 16 residues. The CDR3 DNA sequence: TGTGCCAGCAGCGTGAAGCTAGCGGGCCTCACAGATACGCAGTATTTT. This gives the protein CASSVKLAGLTDTQYF. The complete variable domain, with remaining parts taken from reference TRBV7-9 and TRBJ2-3, reads DTGVSQNPRHKITKRGQNVTFRCDPISEHNRLYWYRQTLGQGPEFLTYFQNEAQLEKSRLLSDRFSAERPKGSFSTLEIQRTEQGDSAMYLCASSVKLAGLTDTQYFGPGTRLTVL.

This chain connects TRBV5-1 to TRBJ2-5, with D possibly TRBD2 on 5 matching bases. Germline V CDR1 and CDR2: SGHRS, YFSETQ. The CDR3 length is 16 residues. The V and J ends lost 6 bases and 1 base respectively, with 19 bases between them. The CDR3 DNA sequence: TGCGCCAGCACCCTCCTTGGGAGAGCCCTCCAAGAGACCCAGTACTTC. Amino acids: CASTLLGRALQETQYF.

The chain uses TRBV7-2 and TRBJ1-2, with D possibly TRBD1 on 6 matching bases. Germline CDR1 and CDR2: SGHTA and FQGNSA. With 4 bases removed from V and 4 bases from J, the gap between germline ends came to 16 bases. The CDR3 extends over 15 amino acids. The chain's CDR3 is CASSSGQTTGYGYTF. The CDR3 DNA is TGTGCCAGCAGCTCAGGACAGACTACTGGCTATGGCTACACCTTC.

V is TRBV11-3 and J is TRBJ2-7; weak D call: TRBD1 (5 bases). Germline V gene sequence: CDR1 SGHNT, CDR2 YENEEA. The germline V and J ends were trimmed by 3 bases and 3 bases, with 12 bases remaining between them. CDR3 size: 14 residues. CDR3 amino acids: CASSFASRVYEQYF. For the CDR3, the DNA is TGTGCCAGCAGCTTCGCCTCCAGGGTCTACGAGCAGTACTTC.

The chain couples TRBV18 to TRBJ2-3, with D hard to call. Germline V CDR1 and CDR2: KGHSH, LQKENI. The germline V and J ends were trimmed by 1 base and 3 bases, with 5 bases remaining between them. The CDR3 has 13 amino acids. The CDR3 sequence: CASSPRLTDTQYF. Here the CDR3 DNA reads TGTGCCAGCTCACCACGTCTGACAGATACGCAGTATTTT. The complete variable domain, with remaining parts taken from reference TRBV18 and TRBJ2-3, reads NAGVMQNPRHLVRRRGQEARLRCSPMKGHSHVYWYRQLPEEGLKFMVYLQKENIIDESGMPKERFSAEFPKEGPSILRIQQVVRGDSAAYFCASSPRLTDTQYFGPGTRLTVL.